This T cell receptor beta chain was retrieved from a study of blood T cell repertoires in COVID-19 (dated by TCRdb to 2019 to 2021). Some background on the complete study: Samples covering the acute and convalescent phases of COVID-19 were provided by collaborators in the United States, Italy and Spain. The prospective study material was composed of cDNA or gDNA derived from T cells, B-cell-depleted T cells, or PBMCs. Subjects who had been exposed to COVID-19, were actively infected with it, or had recovered from it provided the deeply sampled blood TCRbeta repertoires that made up the dataset. The repertoires were released in a freely available public database meant as a resource for research on the immune response to SARS-CoV-2. Samples came from the ongoing ImmuneRACE study (first 160 participants) plus 1,254 subjects from 6 global collaborators. A de-identified subject ID, COVID-19 status, age in years and sex were almost always included in the sample metadata. Where HLA class I and class II types were available, the types were taken from metadata supplied by the sample provider, not from assay-based typing. What the study reported, not specific to this receptor: Clinical and demographic metadata were provided uncurated, with the amount varying by source and participant.

TCRbeta CDR3 regions were amplified from genomic DNA by means of the immunoSEQ Assay, a bias-controlled multiplex PCR. The study's processing was this. The number of nucleated cells in each sample was estimated from the amplification of reference gene primers within the assay. To quantify the absolute abundance of each unique TCRbeta CDR3 rearrangement, sequence reads were collapsed and filtered. For each sample, productive Simpson clonality was calculated as the square root of Simpson's diversity index over productive rearrangements. The table comes from immuneACCESS by way of TCRdb, which keeps in-frame sequences with V and J called. Part of the clones is missing from these tables; in studies checked, under half for an unresolved V gene and the rest for unknown reasons. The D gene and trimming were derived from the DNA, and the V and J assignments and clone size from that table. Across this sample there are under 95,000 clones, with roughly 90% seen only once. Together, the top ten hold approximately 2.8% of the sample.

For this clone: It has no known antigen specificity. The sample holds no much larger clone one base away, and base qualities are not on file.

One collaborating source in Seattle enrolled patients during active infection and followed them longitudinally through the course of disease. Each collaborating institution followed its own protocols to collect whole blood in K2EDTA tubes. Collaborator samples were shipped for TCRbeta analysis as frozen whole blood, isolated PBMCs, or DNA extracted from either sample type. Looking up the germline V gene yields CDR1 MDHEN and CDR2 SYDVKM. V is cut back by 6 bases and J by 5 bases, with 5 bases in the junction unmatched. Counted from cysteine to phenylalanine, this CDR3 has 13 amino acids. CDR3 DNA is the only sequence kept; it has 39 bases, read in frame from the first base.

The V gene is TRBV28 and the J gene is TRBJ1-1, and 8 bases in between align with TRBD1. Specimen: peripheral blood. This clonotype was obtained from a man in his fifties with COVID-19, enrolled during active disease. The nucleotide sequence is given as TGTGCCAGCAGGGACAGGGAGAGGACTGAAGCTTTCTTT. It translates to CASRDRERTEAFF.